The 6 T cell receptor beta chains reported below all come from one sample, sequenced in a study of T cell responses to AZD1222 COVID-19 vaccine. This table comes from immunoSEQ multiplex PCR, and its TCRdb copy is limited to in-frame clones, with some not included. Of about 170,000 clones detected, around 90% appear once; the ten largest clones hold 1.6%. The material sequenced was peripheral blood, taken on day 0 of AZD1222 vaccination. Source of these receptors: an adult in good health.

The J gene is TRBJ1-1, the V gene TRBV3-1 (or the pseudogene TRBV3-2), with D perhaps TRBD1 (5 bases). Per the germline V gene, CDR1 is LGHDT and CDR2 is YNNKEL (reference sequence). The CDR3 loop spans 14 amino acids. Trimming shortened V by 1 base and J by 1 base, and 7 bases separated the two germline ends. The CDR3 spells CASSQGRANTEAFF. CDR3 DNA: TGTGCCAGCAGCCAAGGCAGGGCGAACACTGAAGCTTTCTTT.

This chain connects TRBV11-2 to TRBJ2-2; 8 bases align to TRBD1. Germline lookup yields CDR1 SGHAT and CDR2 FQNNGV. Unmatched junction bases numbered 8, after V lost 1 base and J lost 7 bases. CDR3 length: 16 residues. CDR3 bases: TGTGCCAGCAGCTTAGCCCGGACAGGGAGGAGCGGGGAGCTGTTTTTT. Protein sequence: CASSLARTGRSGELFF.

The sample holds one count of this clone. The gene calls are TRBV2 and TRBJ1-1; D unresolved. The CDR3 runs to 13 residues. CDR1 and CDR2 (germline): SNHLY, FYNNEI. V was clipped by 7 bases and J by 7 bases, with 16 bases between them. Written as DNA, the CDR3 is TGTGCCAGCAAGCCGCGAGGGTTGATTGAAGCTTTCTTT. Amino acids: CASKPRGLIEAFF. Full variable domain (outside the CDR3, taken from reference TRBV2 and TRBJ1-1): EPEVTQTPSHQVTQMGQEVILRCVPISNHLYFYWYRQILGQKVEFLVSFYNNEISEKSEIFDDQFSVERPDGSNFTLKIRSTKLEDSAMYFCASKPRGLIEAFFGQGTRLTVV.

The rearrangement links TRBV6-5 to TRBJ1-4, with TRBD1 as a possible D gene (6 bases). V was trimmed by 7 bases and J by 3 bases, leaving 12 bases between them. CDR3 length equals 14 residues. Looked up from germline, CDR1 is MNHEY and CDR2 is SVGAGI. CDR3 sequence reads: CASKQGRSNEKLFF. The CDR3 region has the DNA TGTGCCAGCAAACAGGGACGGTCTAATGAAAAACTGTTTTTT.

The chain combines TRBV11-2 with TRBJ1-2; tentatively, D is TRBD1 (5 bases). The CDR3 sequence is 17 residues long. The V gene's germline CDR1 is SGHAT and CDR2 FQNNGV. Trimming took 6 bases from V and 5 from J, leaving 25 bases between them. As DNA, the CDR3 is TGTGCCAGCAGTCCCCGGGGCAGCGCGGCGAGTTTATATGGCTACACCTTC. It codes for CASSPRGSAASLYGYTF.

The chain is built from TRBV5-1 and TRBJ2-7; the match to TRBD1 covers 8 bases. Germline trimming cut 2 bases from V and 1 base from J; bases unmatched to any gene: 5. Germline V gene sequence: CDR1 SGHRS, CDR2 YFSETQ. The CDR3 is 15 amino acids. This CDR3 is CASSLGTGGSYEQYF. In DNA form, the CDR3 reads TGCGCCAGCAGCTTAGGTACAGGGGGGTCCTACGAGCAGTACTTC.